A selection of T cell receptor beta chains follows, all from one sample in a study of blood T cells in healthy people across ages. MiXCR, applied by TCRdb to the 5' RACE reads, yields one record per CDR3 protein. The table shows over 600,000 distinct CDR3 sequences, with about 46% occurring only once. The sequenced sample consisted of blood. The receptors derive from a man older than 75 in good health. The conserved cysteine and the conserved F or W are not part of the CDR3 here. The order of the fields is J gene, V gene, CDR3 protein.

TRBJ1-4	TRBV12-3/TRBV12-4	ASKPGQGKRTNEKLF
.	TRBV3-1	ASSHSGTPAYEQY
TRBJ2-3	TRBV18	ASSRREAGGPDTQY
TRBJ2-1	TRBV25-1	ASSDLPWTSGSYEQF
TRBJ2-7	TRBV20-1	SARDRAYTYEQY
TRBJ2-4	TRBV12-3/TRBV12-4	ASSLRRGQNIQY
TRBJ2-2	TRBV3-1	ASSQDTGGTNTGELF
TRBJ2-3	TRBV11-3	ASSLVRAADTQY
TRBJ2-2	TRBV30	AWSVHPQGFVVGELF
TRBJ2-1	TRBV7-2	ASSWGGSYNEQF
TRBJ2-5	TRBV10-3	AISVGQGQETQY